Included here is one T cell receptor beta chain sequence, with context. These data come from a study of blood T cell repertoires in COVID-19. On the study more broadly: Sample material is recorded as cDNA or gDNA derived from T cells, B-cell-depleted T cells, or PBMCs.

Individuals aged roughly 18 to 95 years were recruited from some 26 US areas. Grouping used clinical history reported by participants in a survey and questionnaire. Germline CDR1 is MDHEN and CDR2 is SYDVKM. The germline V and J ends were trimmed by 8 bases and 0 bases, with 14 bases remaining between them. This CDR3 region has 15 residues. Per the original methods: Scientists estimated how many nucleated cells there were by amplifying reference gene primers. This table comes from immunoSEQ multiplex PCR, and its TCRdb copy is limited to in-frame clones, with some not included. The V and J calls and clone size were taken over from that table, and D and trimming were inferred from the DNA. Among about 400,000 clones listed, about 90% were seen once.

J is TRBJ1-3 and V is TRBV28, with D tentatively TRBD1 (5 bases). The source of this sequence is a woman aged 18-29 years with acute COVID-19. The sequenced sample consisted of PBMCs or T cells enriched from blood (not recorded which). The CDR3 loop is CASGEGLTSGNTIYF. The CDR3 DNA reads as TGTGCCAGCGGGGAGGGACTGACCTCTGGAAACACCATATATTTT.